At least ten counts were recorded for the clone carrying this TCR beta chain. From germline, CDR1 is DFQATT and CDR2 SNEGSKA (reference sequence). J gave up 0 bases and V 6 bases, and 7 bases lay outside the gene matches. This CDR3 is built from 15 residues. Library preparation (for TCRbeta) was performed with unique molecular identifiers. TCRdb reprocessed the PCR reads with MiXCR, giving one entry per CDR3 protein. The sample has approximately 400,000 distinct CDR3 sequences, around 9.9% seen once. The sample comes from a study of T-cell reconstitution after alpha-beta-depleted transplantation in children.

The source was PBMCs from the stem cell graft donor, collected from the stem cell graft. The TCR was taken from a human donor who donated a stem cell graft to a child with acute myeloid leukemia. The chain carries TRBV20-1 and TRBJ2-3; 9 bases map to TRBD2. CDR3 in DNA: TGCAGTGCCCAAAGGCTAGCGGGGAGCACAGATACGCAGTATTTT. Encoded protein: CSAQRLAGSTDTQYF.